The following is a T cell receptor beta chain sequence with its context. Its antigen is not known. The germline V gene has CDR1 DFQATT and CDR2 SNEGSKA (reference sequence). CDR3 length: 13 residues. V lost 3 bases to trimming and J lost 10 bases; unmatched junction nucleotides: 5. MiXCR was run by TCRdb on the 5' RACE reads, yielding one entry per CDR3 protein. The sample records about half a million distinct CDR3 sequences, 18% being singletons. The data stem from a study of T-cell memory formation after mild COVID-19. Overall study context: TCR clusters showed largely donor specificity.

Regarding the study as a whole: Cross-reactive memory appears to have joined, as suggested by some responding clones showing up in pre-infection memory.

V is TRBV20-1 and J is TRBJ1-4; TRBD1 matches 10 bases. The clonotype was recovered from an adult woman who had mild COVID-19 (a few samples of this study predate the infection). Cell type and time point are not known. Sequencing was done on a sample of PBMCs or a T cell subset sorted from them (not recorded which). The CDR3 coding sequence is TGCAGTGCTAGGGACAGGGGGATTGGAAAACTGTTTTTT. As protein: CSARDRGIGKLFF.